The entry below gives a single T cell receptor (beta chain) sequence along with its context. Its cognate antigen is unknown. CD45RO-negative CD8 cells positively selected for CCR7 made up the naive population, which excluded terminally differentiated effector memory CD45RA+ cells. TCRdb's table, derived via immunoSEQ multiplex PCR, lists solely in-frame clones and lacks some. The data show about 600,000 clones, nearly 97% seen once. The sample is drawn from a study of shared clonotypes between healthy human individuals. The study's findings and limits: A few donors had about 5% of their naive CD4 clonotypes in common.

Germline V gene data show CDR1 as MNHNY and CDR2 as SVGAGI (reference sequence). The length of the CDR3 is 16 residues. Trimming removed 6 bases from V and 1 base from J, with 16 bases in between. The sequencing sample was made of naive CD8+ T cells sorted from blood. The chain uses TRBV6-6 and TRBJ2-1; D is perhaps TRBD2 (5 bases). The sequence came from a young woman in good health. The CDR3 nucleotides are TGTGCCAGCAGAATCTCCACTAGTAGGTCCTACAATGAGCAGTTCTTC. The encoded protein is CASRISTSRSYNEQFF.